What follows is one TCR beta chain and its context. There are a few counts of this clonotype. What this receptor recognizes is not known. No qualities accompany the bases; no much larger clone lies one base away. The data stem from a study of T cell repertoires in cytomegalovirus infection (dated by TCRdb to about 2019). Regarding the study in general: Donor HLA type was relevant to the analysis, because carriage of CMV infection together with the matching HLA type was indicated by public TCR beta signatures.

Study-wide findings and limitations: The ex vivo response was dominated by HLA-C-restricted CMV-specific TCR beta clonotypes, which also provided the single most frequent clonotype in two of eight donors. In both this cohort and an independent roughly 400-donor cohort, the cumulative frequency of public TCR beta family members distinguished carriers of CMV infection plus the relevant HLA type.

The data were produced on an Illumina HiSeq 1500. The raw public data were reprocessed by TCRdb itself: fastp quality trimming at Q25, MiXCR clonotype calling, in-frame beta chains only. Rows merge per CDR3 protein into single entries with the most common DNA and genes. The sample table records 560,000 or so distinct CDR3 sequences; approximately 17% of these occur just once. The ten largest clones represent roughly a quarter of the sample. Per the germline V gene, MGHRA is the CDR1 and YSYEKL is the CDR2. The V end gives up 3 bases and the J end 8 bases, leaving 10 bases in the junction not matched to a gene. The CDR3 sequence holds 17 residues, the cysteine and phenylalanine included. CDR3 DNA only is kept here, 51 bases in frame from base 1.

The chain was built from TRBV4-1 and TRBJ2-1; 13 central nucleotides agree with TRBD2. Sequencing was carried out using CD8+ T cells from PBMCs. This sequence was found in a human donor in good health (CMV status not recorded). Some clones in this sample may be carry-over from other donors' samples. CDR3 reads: CASSQPGLAGPSDEQFF. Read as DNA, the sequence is TGCGCCAGCAGCCAGCCGGGACTAGCGGGACCTTCCGATGAGCAGTTCTTC.